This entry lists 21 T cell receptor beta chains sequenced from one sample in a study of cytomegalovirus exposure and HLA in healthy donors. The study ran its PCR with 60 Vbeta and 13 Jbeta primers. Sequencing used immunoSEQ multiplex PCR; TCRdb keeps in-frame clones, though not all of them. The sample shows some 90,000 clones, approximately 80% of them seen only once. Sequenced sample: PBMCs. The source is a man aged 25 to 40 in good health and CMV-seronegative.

For the CDR3, the DNA is TGTGCCAGCAGCTGGACCGGGACAGCGGACGGCTACACCTTC. Encoded protein: CASSWTGTADGYTF. This chain joins TRBV2 and TRBJ1-2; 7 positions match TRBD1. The J segment lost 8 bases and the V segment lost 6 bases, leaving 12 bases of the junction unmatched. Per germline, CDR1 SNHLY and CDR2 FYNNEI. The CDR3 extends over 14 amino acids.

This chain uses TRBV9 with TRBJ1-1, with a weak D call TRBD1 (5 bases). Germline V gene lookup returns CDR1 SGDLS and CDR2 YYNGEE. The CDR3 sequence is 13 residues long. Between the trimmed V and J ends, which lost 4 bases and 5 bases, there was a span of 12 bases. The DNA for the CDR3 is TGTGCCAGCAGCCCGCGGGGGGTAACTGAAGCTTTCTTT. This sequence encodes CASSPRGVTEAFF.

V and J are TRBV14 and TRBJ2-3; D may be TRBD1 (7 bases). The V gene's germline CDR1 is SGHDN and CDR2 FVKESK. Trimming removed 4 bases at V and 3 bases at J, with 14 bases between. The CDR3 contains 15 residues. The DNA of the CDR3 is TGTGCCAGCAGCCCCCAGGGGGGTTGGACAGATACGCAGTATTTT. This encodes CASSPQGGWTDTQYF.

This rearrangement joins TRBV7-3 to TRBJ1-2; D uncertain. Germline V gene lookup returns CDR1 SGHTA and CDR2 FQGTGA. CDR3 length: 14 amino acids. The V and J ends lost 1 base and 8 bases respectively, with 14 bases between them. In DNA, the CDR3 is TGTGCCAGCAGCTTAAACCACAGCCCTTCGGGCTACACCTTC. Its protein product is CASSLNHSPSGYTF.

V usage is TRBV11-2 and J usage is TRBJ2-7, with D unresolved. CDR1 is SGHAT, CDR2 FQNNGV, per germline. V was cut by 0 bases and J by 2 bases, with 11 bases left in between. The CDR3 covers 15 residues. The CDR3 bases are TGTGCCAGCAGCTTAGATGGGTCCAGGACCTACGAGCAGTACTTC. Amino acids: CASSLDGSRTYEQYF.

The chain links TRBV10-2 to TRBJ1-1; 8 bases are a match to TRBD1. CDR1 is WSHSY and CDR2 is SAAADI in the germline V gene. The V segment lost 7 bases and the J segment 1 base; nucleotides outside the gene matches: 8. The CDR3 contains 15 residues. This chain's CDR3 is CASNQGAVGNTEAFF. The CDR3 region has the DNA TGCGCCAGCAACCAGGGGGCTGTGGGGAACACTGAAGCTTTCTTT.

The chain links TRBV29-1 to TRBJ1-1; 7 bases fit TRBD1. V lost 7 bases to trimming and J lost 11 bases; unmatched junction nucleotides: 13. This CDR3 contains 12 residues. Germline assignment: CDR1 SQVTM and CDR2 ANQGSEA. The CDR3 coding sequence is TGCAGCGCCCGAAGACAGGGTGAGTGGGCTTTCTTT. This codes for CSARRQGEWAFF.

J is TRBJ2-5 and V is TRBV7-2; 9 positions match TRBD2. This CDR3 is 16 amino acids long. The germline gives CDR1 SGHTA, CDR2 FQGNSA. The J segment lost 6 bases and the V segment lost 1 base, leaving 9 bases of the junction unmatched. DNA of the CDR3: TGTGCCAGCAGCTTAGGTATTAGCGGGGGAACAAAGACCCAGTACTTC. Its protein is CASSLGISGGTKTQYF.

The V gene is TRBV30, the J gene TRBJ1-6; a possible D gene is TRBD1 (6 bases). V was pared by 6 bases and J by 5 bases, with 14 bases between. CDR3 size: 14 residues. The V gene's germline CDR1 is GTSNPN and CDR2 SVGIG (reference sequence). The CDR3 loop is CACHWGHHNSPLHF. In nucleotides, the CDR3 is TGTGCCTGCCACTGGGGACACCATAATTCACCCCTCCACTTT.

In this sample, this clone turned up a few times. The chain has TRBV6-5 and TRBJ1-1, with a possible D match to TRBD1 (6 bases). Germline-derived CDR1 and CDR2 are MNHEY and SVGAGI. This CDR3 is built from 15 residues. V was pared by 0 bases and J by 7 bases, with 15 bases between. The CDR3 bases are TGTGCCAGCAGTTACTCACCCCGGGGGGCGGGTGAAGCTTTCTTT. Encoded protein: CASSYSPRGAGEAFF.

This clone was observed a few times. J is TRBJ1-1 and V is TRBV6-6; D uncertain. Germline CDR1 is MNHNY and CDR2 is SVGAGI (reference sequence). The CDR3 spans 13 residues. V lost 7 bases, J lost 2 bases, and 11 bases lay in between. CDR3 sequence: CASKDTGNTEAFF. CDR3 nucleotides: TGTGCCAGCAAAGATACGGGAAACACTGAAGCTTTCTTT.

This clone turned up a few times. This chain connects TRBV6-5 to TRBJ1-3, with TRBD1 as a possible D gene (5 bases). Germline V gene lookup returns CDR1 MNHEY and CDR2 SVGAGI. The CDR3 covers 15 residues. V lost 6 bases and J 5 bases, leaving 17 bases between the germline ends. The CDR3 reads CASRRTQGGRNTIYF. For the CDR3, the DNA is TGTGCCAGCAGGCGCACTCAGGGTGGAAGAAACACCATATATTTT.

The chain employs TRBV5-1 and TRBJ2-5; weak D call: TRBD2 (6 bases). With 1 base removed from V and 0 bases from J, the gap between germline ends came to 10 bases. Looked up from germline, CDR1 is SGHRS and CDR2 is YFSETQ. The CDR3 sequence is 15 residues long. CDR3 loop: CASSLWAGHQETQYF. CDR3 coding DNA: TGCGCCAGCAGCTTGTGGGCGGGACACCAAGAGACCCAGTACTTC.

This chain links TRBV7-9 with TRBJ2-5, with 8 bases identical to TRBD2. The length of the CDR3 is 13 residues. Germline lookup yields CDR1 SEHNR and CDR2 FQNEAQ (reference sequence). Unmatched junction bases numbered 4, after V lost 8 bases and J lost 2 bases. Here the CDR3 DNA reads TGTGCCAGCGACGGGGGGGGACAAGAGACCCAGTACTTC. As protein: CASDGGGQETQYF.

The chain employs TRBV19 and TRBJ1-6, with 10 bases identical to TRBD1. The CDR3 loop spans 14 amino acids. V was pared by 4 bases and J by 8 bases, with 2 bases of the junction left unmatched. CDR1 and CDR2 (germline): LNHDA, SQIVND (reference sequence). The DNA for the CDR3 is TGTGCCAGTAGTAGGGACAGGGGTGATTCACCCCTCCACTTT. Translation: CASSRDRGDSPLHF.

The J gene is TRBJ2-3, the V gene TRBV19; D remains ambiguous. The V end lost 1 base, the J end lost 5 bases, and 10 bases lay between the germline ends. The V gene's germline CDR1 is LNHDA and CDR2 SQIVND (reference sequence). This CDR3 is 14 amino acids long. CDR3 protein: CASSIGQNRDTQYF. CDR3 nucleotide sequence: TGTGCCAGTAGTATAGGGCAGAACCGAGATACGCAGTATTTT. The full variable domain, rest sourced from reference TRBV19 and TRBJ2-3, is DGGITQSPKYLFRKEGQNVTLSCEQNLNHDAMYWYRQDPGQGLRLIYYSQIVNDFQKGDIAEGYSVSREKKESFPLTVTSAQKNPTAFYLCASSIGQNRDTQYFGPGTRLTVL.

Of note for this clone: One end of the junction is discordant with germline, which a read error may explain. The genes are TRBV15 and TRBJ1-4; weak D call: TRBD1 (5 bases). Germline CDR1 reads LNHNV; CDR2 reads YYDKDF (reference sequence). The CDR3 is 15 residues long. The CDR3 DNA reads TGTGCCACCAGCGGAGACCGGGGGGGGAATGAAAAACTGTTTTTT. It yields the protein CATSGDRGGNEKLFF. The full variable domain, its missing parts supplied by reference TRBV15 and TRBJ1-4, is DAMVIQNPRYQVTQFGKPVTLSCSQTLNHNVMYWYQQKSSQAPKLLFHYYDKDFNNEADTPDNFQSRRPNTSFCFLDIRSPGLGDTAMYLCATSGDRGGNEKLFFGSGTQLSVL.

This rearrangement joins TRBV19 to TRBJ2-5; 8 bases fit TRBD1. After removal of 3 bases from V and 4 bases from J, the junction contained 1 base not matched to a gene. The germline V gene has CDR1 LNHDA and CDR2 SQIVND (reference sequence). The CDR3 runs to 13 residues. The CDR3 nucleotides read TGTGCCAGTAGTATCGGACAGGGAGAGACCCAGTACTTC. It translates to CASSIGQGETQYF.

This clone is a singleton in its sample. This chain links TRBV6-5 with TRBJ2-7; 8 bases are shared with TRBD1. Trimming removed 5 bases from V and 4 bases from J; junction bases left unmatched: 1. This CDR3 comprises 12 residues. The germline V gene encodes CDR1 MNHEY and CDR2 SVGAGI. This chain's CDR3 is CASSRDRYEQYF. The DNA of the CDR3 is TGTGCCAGCAGTCGGGACAGGTACGAGCAGTACTTC.

DNA for the CDR3: TGTGCCAGCAGTCCCTTATATGGCTACACCTTC. Residues: CASSPLYGYTF. This chain links TRBV6-1 with TRBJ1-2; D not resolved. The germline V and J ends were trimmed by 5 bases and 5 bases, with 6 bases remaining between them. The CDR3 runs 11 residues. Germline CDR1 is MNHNS and CDR2 is SASEGT.

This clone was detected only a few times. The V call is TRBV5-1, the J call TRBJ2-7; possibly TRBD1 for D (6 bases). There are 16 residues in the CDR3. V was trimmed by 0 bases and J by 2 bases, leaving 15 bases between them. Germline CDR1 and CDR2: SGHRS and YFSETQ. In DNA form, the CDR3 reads TGCGCCAGCAGCTTGGAAGTGACAGGAGTTACCTACGAGCAGTACTTC. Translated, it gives CASSLEVTGVTYEQYF.